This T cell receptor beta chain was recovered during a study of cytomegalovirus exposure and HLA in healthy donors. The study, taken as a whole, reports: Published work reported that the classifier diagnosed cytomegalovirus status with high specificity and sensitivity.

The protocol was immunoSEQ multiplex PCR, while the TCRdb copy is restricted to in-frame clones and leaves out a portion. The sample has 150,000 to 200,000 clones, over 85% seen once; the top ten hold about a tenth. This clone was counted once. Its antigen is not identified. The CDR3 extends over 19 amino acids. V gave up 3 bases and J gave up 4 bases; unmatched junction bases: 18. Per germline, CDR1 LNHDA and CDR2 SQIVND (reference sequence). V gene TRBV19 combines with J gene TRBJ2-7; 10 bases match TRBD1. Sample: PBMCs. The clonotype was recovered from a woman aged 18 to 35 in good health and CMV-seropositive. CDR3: CASSIPTGGMTGGGYEQYF. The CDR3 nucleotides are TGTGCCAGTAGTATTCCCACCGGGGGGATGACAGGGGGCGGGTACGAGCAGTACTTC.